The TCR beta chain under discussion was sequenced for a study of beta chain features in type 1 diabetes. In the study overall: No age, gender or cell yield differences were seen between patients and healthy donors. In all, around 100,000,000 sorted cells from all samples were analyzed. General observations from the study: Diminished insertions and augmented deletions at VDJ junctions characterized type 1 diabetes patients. Sequencing of cDNA might inflate the share of cells that strongly express TCR.

Worth noting for this clone: Its antigen is undetermined.

Germline loops: CDR1 LNHDA, CDR2 SQIVND (reference sequence). The CDR3 covers 14 residues. Unmatched junction bases numbered 7, after V lost 4 bases and J lost 4 bases. Every isolated RNA sample was fully reverse transcribed, so sequencing captured expressed TCRB transcripts. Using immunoSEQ multiplex PCR, the repertoire was profiled, and TCRdb retains in-frame clones only, with some absent. The data contain about 110,000 clones, roughly 43% of them singletons. Source material: stem cell memory CD4+ T cells from blood. The chain joins TRBV19 to TRBJ2-7; 7 bases match TRBD2. The clonotype comes from a young woman in good health. The CDR3 sequence is CASSTGASGYEQYF. The CDR3 nucleotides read TGTGCCAGTAGTACTGGGGCTAGCGGATACGAGCAGTACTTC.